This TCR beta chain was documented in a study of blood T cell repertoires in COVID-19. This clone was detected once. The protocol was immunoSEQ multiplex PCR, while the TCRdb copy is restricted to in-frame clones and leaves out a portion. Of some 120,000 clones detected, 65% to 90% appear once; the ten largest clones hold approximately 6.6%. The V gene's germline CDR1 is SGHDN and CDR2 FVKESK. CDR3 length equals 15 residues. Trimming left V 7 bases short and J 0 bases short, with 13 bases between. This chain links TRBV14 with TRBJ1-3; possible D gene TRBD1, 5 bases. The sample taken for sequencing was peripheral blood. This clonotype was sampled from a man aged 80 or over with active or convalescent COVID-19. CDR3 in amino acids: CASKAGISSGNTIYF. CDR3 nucleotide sequence: TGTGCCAGCAAGGCAGGGATTTCCTCTGGAAACACCATATATTTT.